Listed here is a single T cell receptor beta chain. Method: immunoSEQ multiplex PCR; TCRdb's copy keeps in-frame clones and lacks some. The data contain about 150,000 clones, about 85% of them singletons. Trimming pared 3 bases from V and 4 bases from J, leaving 7 bases between. The CDR3 has 13 residues. This entry is derived from a study of blood T cell repertoires in COVID-19. Overall study context: Acute and convalescent COVID-19 samples came from the United States, Italy and Spain. PBMCs, B-cell-depleted T cells, or T cells provided the cDNA or gDNA that made up the material.

The sample consisted of peripheral blood. The V and J genes are TRBV12-3 or TRBV12-4 and TRBJ1-5; D not resolved. This receptor was obtained from a woman aged 60 to 75 with COVID-19, enrolled during active disease. CDR3 region: CASSLVLNQPQHF. DNA of the CDR3: TGTGCCAGCAGTTTGGTCCTAAATCAGCCCCAGCATTTT.